The 21 T cell receptor beta chains below all came from one sample that was sequenced in a study of technical replicates of blood from a few donors. The table came from immunoSEQ multiplex PCR; TCRdb's copy has only in-frame clones and leaves some out. The sample lists around 100,000 clones; approximately 95% were seen once. Sequencing was done on a sample of T cells isolated from PBMCs. These receptors originate from a human donor in good health.

This rearrangement joins TRBV27 to TRBJ1-2; TRBD1 matches at 9 bases. Germline trimming cut 5 bases from V and 4 bases from J; bases unmatched to any gene: 17. The CDR3 extends over 18 amino acids. Germline CDR1 reads MNHEY; CDR2 reads SMNVEV (reference sequence). The CDR3 nucleotides read TGTGCCAGCAGTGTTTTCGGGACAGGGAAGTTCTTATTCTATGGCTACACCTTC. Encoded protein: CASSVFGTGKFLFYGYTF.

V and J are TRBV11-3 and TRBJ2-7; 8 bases are a match to TRBD1. This CDR3 region has 15 residues. The trim removed 1 base at V and 0 bases at J, leaving 2 bases unmatched. CDR1 SGHNT and CDR2 YENEEA come from the germline V gene. The CDR3 DNA follows: TGTGCCAGCAGCTTAGGACAGGGGAACTCCTACGAGCAGTACTTC. Its translation is CASSLGQGNSYEQYF.

The sample holds one count of this clone. This chain connects TRBV5-1 to TRBJ1-1; TRBD1 matches 7 bases. V was pared by 0 bases and J by 5 bases, with 4 bases of the junction left unmatched. Germline loops: CDR1 SGHRS, CDR2 YFSETQ. The CDR3 is made up of 14 amino acids. CDR3 coding DNA: TGCGCCAGCAGCTTGGAGCAGGGACAGACTGAAGCTTTCTTT. This encodes CASSLEQGQTEAFF.

In its sample, this clone was seen a few times. The rearrangement links TRBV5-4 to TRBJ2-1; D not certain. The CDR3 sequence is 15 residues long. Between the trimmed V and J ends, which lost 1 base and 2 bases, there was a span of 10 bases. CDR1 SGHNT and CDR2 YYREEE come from the germline V gene (reference sequence). The CDR3 DNA reads as TGTGCCAGCAGCTTGACAGTTCCCCCCTACAATGAGCAGTTCTTC. Encoded protein: CASSLTVPPYNEQFF.

V and J are TRBV27 and TRBJ2-2; 13 bases are a match to TRBD2. Germline CDR1 and CDR2: MNHEY and SMNVEV (reference sequence). This CDR3 is built from 16 residues. The trim removed 5 bases at V and 6 bases at J, leaving 6 bases unmatched. CDR3 amino acids: CASSPLLAGGAGELFF. The CDR3 DNA is TGTGCCAGCAGTCCGCTACTAGCGGGAGGGGCCGGGGAGCTGTTTTTT.

The V and J genes are TRBV7-2 and TRBJ1-1; 11 bases are a match to TRBD1. Germline CDR1 reads SGHTA; CDR2 reads FQGNSA. V shed 1 base and J 5 bases; nucleotides not matched to a gene: 3. CDR3 size: 15 residues. The CDR3 coding sequence is TGTGCCAGCAGCTTAGTTTGGGACAGGGGGACTGAAGCTTTCTTT. Translating gives CASSLVWDRGTEAFF. Complete variable domain (other parts from reference TRBV7-2 and TRBJ1-1): GAGVSQSPSNKVTEKGKDVELRCDPISGHTALYWYRQSLGQGLEFLIYFQGNSAPDKSGLPSDRFSAERTGGSVSTLTIQRTQQEDSAVYLCASSLVWDRGTEAFFGQGTRLTVV.

This clone was observed a single time. The chain recombines TRBV6-4 with TRBJ2-1; D remains ambiguous. With 4 bases removed from V and 0 bases from J, the gap between germline ends came to 10 bases. Germline CDR1 MRHNA, CDR2 SNTAGT. This CDR3 is 15 amino acids long. The CDR3 nucleotides are TGTGCCAGCAGTGTACACCCTAGCTCCTACAATGAGCAGTTCTTC. Its protein product is CASSVHPSSYNEQFF.

The chain links TRBV4-2 to TRBJ2-3; D is unclear. The CDR3 covers 13 residues. Germline loops: CDR1 LGHNA, CDR2 YNFKEQ. Between the trimmed V and J ends, which lost 0 bases and 5 bases, there was a span of 6 bases. The CDR3 region is CASSQDRLDTQYF. CDR3 DNA: TGTGCCAGCAGCCAAGATCGACTAGATACGCAGTATTTT.

The V gene is TRBV28, the J gene TRBJ1-5, with D perhaps matching TRBD1 (6 bases). Germline V gives CDR1 MDHEN, CDR2 SYDVKM. The V end was cut by 4 bases, the J end by 0 bases, with 13 bases between. The CDR3 runs to 16 residues. CDR3 loop: CASSSTGKYSNQPQHF. The CDR3 region has the DNA TGTGCCAGCAGTTCTACAGGGAAATATAGCAATCAGCCCCAGCATTTT.

The chain carries TRBV7-2 and TRBJ1-2; weak D call: TRBD1 (6 bases). V lost 1 base to trimming and J lost 0 bases, with 9 bases between them. This CDR3 is 15 amino acids long. The germline V gene has CDR1 SGHTA and CDR2 FQGNSA. The CDR3 protein is CASSLVGQTNYGYTF. CDR3 nucleotide sequence: TGTGCCAGCAGCTTAGTTGGACAGACTAACTATGGCTACACCTTC.

The chain carries TRBV7-9 and TRBJ1-5; 8 bases line up with TRBD1. The V gene end was trimmed by 1 base and the J gene end by 3 bases; junction bases not matched to a gene: 5. There are 16 residues in the CDR3. Germline assignment: CDR1 SEHNR and CDR2 FQNEAQ (reference sequence). In DNA form, the CDR3 reads TGTGCCAGCAGCTTAGGAGGGGACAGGCTCAATCAGCCCCAGCATTTT. Amino acids: CASSLGGDRLNQPQHF.

The V call is TRBV28, the J call TRBJ1-1, with a possible D match to TRBD1 (5 bases). V lost 1 base and J lost 5, with 11 bases in between. Germline CDR1 and CDR2: MDHEN and SYDVKM. The CDR3 consists of 14 residues. The CDR3 loop reads CASSLYGGMTEAFF. CDR3 nucleotides: TGTGCCAGCAGTTTATACGGGGGAATGACTGAAGCTTTCTTT.

This chain connects TRBV5-6 to TRBJ2-7; D not certain. Germline V gene lookup returns CDR1 SGHDT and CDR2 YYEEEE. The V gene lost 6 bases and the J gene lost 0 bases, with 13 bases spanning the gap. The CDR3 sequence is 14 residues long. The CDR3, as DNA: TGTGCCAGCAAGACTCCTCCGAGCTCCTACGAGCAGTACTTC. It is translated as CASKTPPSSYEQYF.

The chain recombines TRBV9 with TRBJ2-1; 13 bases are shared with TRBD2. V dropped 3 bases and J dropped 7; count of bases not matched to a gene: 10. This CDR3 comprises 17 residues. Looked up from germline, CDR1 is SGDLS and CDR2 is YYNGEE. This chain's CDR3 is CASSDGTGTSGANEQFF. CDR3 in DNA: TGTGCCAGCAGCGACGGAACAGGGACTAGCGGGGCGAATGAGCAGTTCTTC.

V gene TRBV4-1 combines with J gene TRBJ1-1; D unresolved. V was clipped by 1 base and J by 5 bases, with 11 bases between them. Per the germline V gene, CDR1 is MGHRA and CDR2 is YSYEKL. The CDR3 has 14 amino acids. The CDR3 reads CASSQALRVTEAFF. DNA of the CDR3: TGCGCCAGCAGCCAAGCTCTTCGGGTTACTGAAGCTTTCTTT.

A note on this clone: At one end, the junction sequence differs from germline, possibly due to a read error. V and J are TRBV7-7 and TRBJ1-1, with 8 positions matching TRBD1. The CDR3 consists of 17 residues. CDR1 is SSHAT, CDR2 FNYEAQ, per germline (reference sequence). The DNA for the CDR3 is TGTGCTAGCAGCTTAGGGGTAACCACAGGGGGTGGGACTGAAGCTTTCTTT. It encodes CASSLGVTTGGGTEAFF. Full variable domain (rest looked up from reference TRBV7-7 and TRBJ1-1): GAGVSQSPRYKVTKRGQDVTLRCDPISSHATLYWYQQALGQGPEFLTYFNYEAQPDKSGLPSDRFSAERPEGSISTLTIQRTEQRDSAMYRCASSLGVTTGGGTEAFFGQGTRLTVV.

The rearrangement uses TRBV7-2 and TRBJ1-2, with a weak D call TRBD1 (5 bases). This CDR3 comprises 13 residues. Germline V gene sequence: CDR1 SGHTA, CDR2 FQGNSA. V was shortened by 1 base and J by 8 bases, with 11 bases between the two germline ends. This CDR3 is CASSLVEQGGYTF. In DNA form, the CDR3 reads TGTGCCAGCAGCTTAGTTGAGCAGGGAGGCTACACCTTC.

The chain links TRBV9 to TRBJ2-7, with TRBD2 identical over 7 bases. V lost 3 bases, J lost 3 bases, and 3 bases stayed unmatched. The V gene's germline CDR1 is SGDLS and CDR2 YYNGEE. The CDR3 consists of 13 residues. The CDR3 loop is CASSGGLDYEQYF. For the CDR3, the DNA is TGTGCCAGCAGCGGAGGACTAGACTACGAGCAGTACTTC.

V and J are TRBV4-3 and TRBJ2-5; the match to TRBD1 covers 8 bases. CDR1 LGHNA and CDR2 YSLEER come from the germline V gene. The CDR3 is 16 residues long. V lost 0 bases and J lost 5; bases outside the gene matches: 8. The CDR3 loop reads CASSQDPAGGYETQYF. The DNA for the CDR3 is TGCGCCAGCAGCCAAGATCCAGCAGGGGGCTATGAGACCCAGTACTTC.

The gene calls are TRBV9 and TRBJ2-1; a possible D gene is TRBD2 (6 bases). Trimming took off 0 bases at V and 8 bases at J, with 18 bases between the two ends. The germline CDR1 and CDR2 sequences are SGDLS and YYNGEE. This CDR3 spans 16 amino acids. In DNA form, the CDR3 reads TGTGCCAGCAGCGTAGAGTCAGCGGATTGGGAGGATGAGCAGTTCTTC. Translating it yields CASSVESADWEDEQFF.

This chain uses TRBV19 with TRBJ2-7, with D possibly matching TRBD1 (6 bases). Deletions cut 5 bases from V and 2 bases from J, with 13 bases between. Germline V gives CDR1 LNHDA, CDR2 SQIVND (reference sequence). CDR3 length equals 14 residues. The CDR3 region has the DNA TGTGCCAGTAGTCCACAGGGTATTGCCTACGAGCAGTACTTC. It is translated as CASSPQGIAYEQYF.